This record covers a single T cell receptor beta chain. Random hexamers were used to reverse transcribe the RNA input (roughly 0.5 to 1 ug). TCRdb reprocessed the immunoSEQ multiplex PCR reads via MiXCR and lists one record per CDR3 protein. The sample shows 150,000 to 200,000 distinct CDR3 sequences, approximately 94% of them seen only once. The data were obtained in a study of CD8 T cells in Susac syndrome. TCR beta sequences were obtained from blood CD8+ and CD4+ T cells. Purification of the CD8+ and CD4+ T cells relied on negative isolation, and TEMRA cells underwent FACS enrichment. The CDR3 loop spans 13 amino acids. The V end was cut by 4 bases, the J end by 3 bases, with 7 bases between. Germline values: CDR1 LNHDA, CDR2 SQIVND (reference sequence).

This sequence was found in a human donor with multiple sclerosis. Material for sequencing was CD4+ T cells from PBMCs. The gene calls are TRBV19 and TRBJ1-5, with a tentative D call TRBD1 (5 bases). The CDR3 here is CASSTQDNQPQHF. CDR3 DNA: TGTGCCAGTAGTACACAGGACAATCAGCCCCAGCATTTT.